This T cell receptor beta chain derives from a study of T cells after posttransplantation cyclophosphamide. Comments on this clone: The antigen is unknown.

The CDR3 sequence is 18 residues long. The junction had 10 bases not matched to a gene; V was cut back by 3 bases and J by 4 bases. From germline, CDR1 is MNHEY and CDR2 SMNVEV (reference sequence). Cyclophosphamide on days +3 and +4 followed busulfan-fludarabine conditioning and a marrow graft. TCRdb's table, derived via immunoSEQ multiplex PCR, lists solely in-frame clones and lacks some. The sample contains fewer than 45,000 clones, around four fifths of which appear only once. Study conclusions and caveats: Donor-recipient repertoire similarity was low at 1-2 months, rising over year one. Tissue-infiltrating T cells from skin or gut overlapped little with blood T cells.

The chain has TRBV27 and TRBJ2-6, with 9 bases identical to TRBD1. This clonotype was obtained from a female patient aged 40-50 years who received an allogeneic stem cell transplant from a related donor, was CMV-positive, and had no GVHD. The graft donor may account for some of the T cells. The specimen was CD4+ T cells sorted from blood, collected about 1,900 days after a stem cell transplant with posttransplant cyclophosphamide. The CDR3 here is CASSFRDRARGGANVLTF. Here the CDR3 DNA reads TGTGCCAGCAGTTTCCGGGACAGGGCGCGTGGCGGGGCCAACGTCCTGACTTTC.